These 2 T cell receptor beta chains were sequenced from one sample in a study of cytomegalovirus exposure and HLA in healthy donors. 13 Jbeta primers and 60 Vbeta primers were used for the PCR. Only in-frame clones appear in the TCRdb table, and some are missing; sequencing was by immunoSEQ multiplex PCR. This table has approximately 140,000 clones, roughly 79% appearing once. The sequenced sample was PBMCs. All receptors derive from a woman in her fifties or sixties in good health and CMV-seronegative.

The chain links TRBV27 to TRBJ2-5, with TRBD1 matching 8 bases. The J call may be mistaken, given a closer DNA end match to TRBJ2-7. CDR3 size: 17 residues. CDR1 and CDR2 from the germline V gene are MNHEY and SMNVEV (reference sequence). The CDR3 loop is CASSPQSTGVSGYEQYF. In DNA form, the CDR3 reads TGTGCCAGCAGTCCACAATCGACAGGGGTGAGTGGGTACGAGCAGTACTTC.

This CDR3 is CSVEDGGSWTDTQYF. CDR3 DNA: TGCAGCGTTGAAGATGGGGGGTCGTGGACAGATACGCAGTATTTT. The V gene is TRBV29-1, the J gene TRBJ2-3, with a weak D call TRBD2 (6 bases). Germline V gene lookup returns CDR1 SQVTM and CDR2 ANQGSEA. Trimming removed 0 bases at V and 3 bases at J, with 13 bases between. The CDR3 is made up of 15 amino acids.